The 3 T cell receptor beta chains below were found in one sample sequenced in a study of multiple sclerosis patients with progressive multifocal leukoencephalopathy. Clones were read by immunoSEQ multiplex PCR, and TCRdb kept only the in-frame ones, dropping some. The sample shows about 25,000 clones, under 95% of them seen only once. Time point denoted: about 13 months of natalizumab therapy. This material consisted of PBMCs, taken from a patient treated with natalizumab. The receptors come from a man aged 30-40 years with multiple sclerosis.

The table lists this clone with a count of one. This chain's CDR3 is CASSKGGRQPQHF. In nucleotides, the CDR3 is TGTGCCAGCAGCAAAGGCGGCCGTCAGCCCCAGCATTTT. V is TRBV21-1 and J is TRBJ1-5. TRBV21-1 is termed a pseudogene. The CDR3 covers 13 residues.

CDR3 protein: CASRTRAAGTEAFF. CDR3 bases: TGTGCCAGCAGAACTCGGGCCGCGGGGACTGAAGCTTTCTTT. This rearrangement joins TRBV27 to TRBJ1-1; D is unclear. The CDR3 is 14 amino acids. Germline V gives CDR1 MNHEY, CDR2 SMNVEV (reference sequence). Trimming pared 6 bases from V and 5 bases from J, leaving 16 bases between.

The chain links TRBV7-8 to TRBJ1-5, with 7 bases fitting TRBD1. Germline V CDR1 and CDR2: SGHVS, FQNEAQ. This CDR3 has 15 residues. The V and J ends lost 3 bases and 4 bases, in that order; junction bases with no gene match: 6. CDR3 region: CASSLTGIGNQPQHF. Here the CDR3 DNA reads TGTGCCAGCAGCTTGACAGGGATCGGTAATCAGCCCCAGCATTTT.